The rows below give T cell receptor beta chains drawn from one sample of a study of blood T cells in healthy people across ages. TCRdb redid the calling of the 5' RACE reads with MiXCR, one entry per CDR3 protein. The profile shows 650,000 to 950,000 distinct CDR3 sequences, around 45% of them singletons. The specimen was blood. Every receptor here comes from a man aged 55-75 years in good health. CDR3s include the opening cysteine and the closing phenylalanine or tryptophan. A D gene is named only where the DNA matches it firmly. Clone size is not always given. Where it is, it says once, few, many or a class for expanded clones.

D gene	clone size	J gene	V gene	CDR3 protein	CDR3 DNA
.	.	TRBJ2-5	TRBV18	CASSPFMRQQQQETQYF	TGTGCCAGCTCACCATTCATGAGACAGCAACAACAAGAGACCCAGTACTTC
TRBD1	.	TRBJ1-1	TRBV14	CASSRPGTGHMNTEAFF	TGTGCCAGCAGCCGACCCGGGACAGGGCATATGAACACTGAAGCTTTCTTT
.	few	TRBJ2-3	TRBV20-1	CSARVGGVFKDTQYF	TGCAGTGCTAGAGTGGGGGGCGTGTTTAAAGATACGCAGTATTTT
TRBD1	.	TRBJ2-7	TRBV9	CASSVGQGSHEQYF	TGTGCCAGCAGCGTAGGACAGGGCTCCCACGAGCAGTACTTC
.	.	TRBJ2-7	TRBV3-1	CASSQSKGNYEQYF	TGTGCCAGCAGCCAATCGAAAGGGAACTACGAGCAGTACTTC
.	.	TRBJ1-1	TRBV4-3	CASSQEGTRTEAFF	TGCGCCAGCAGCCAAGAGGGAACACGCACTGAAGCTTTCTTT
.	.	TRBJ2-3	TRBV12-3/TRBV12-4	CASSLTLTSDTQYF	TGTGCCAGCAGTCTCACCCTTACTTCAGATACGCAGTATTTT
.	.	TRBJ2-4	TRBV6-5	CASRPPGAKNIQYF	TGTGCCAGCAGACCGCCGGGAGCCAAAAACATTCAGTACTTC
.	.	TRBJ2-3	TRBV7-2	CASSLVGGEYRTDTQYF	TGTGCCAGCAGCTTAGTTGGCGGCGAATACCGCACAGATACGCAGTATTTT
.	once	TRBJ2-3	TRBV12-3/TRBV12-4	CASSFRQGGSTDTQYF	TGTGCCAGCAGTTTCAGGCAGGGAGGCAGCACAGATACGCAGTATTTT
TRBD1	.	TRBJ2-5	TRBV3-1	CASSQQPGGETQYF	TGTGCCAGCAGCCAACAGCCAGGGGGAGAGACCCAGTACTTC
.	.	TRBJ1-1	TRBV4-1	CASSQDSARRVTEAFF	TGCGCCAGCAGCCAAGATAGTGCCCGGAGGGTAACTGAAGCTTTCTTT